Shown below are 24 T cell receptor beta chains from a single sample sequenced in a study of cytomegalovirus exposure and HLA in healthy donors. Amplification used 60 Vbeta primers and 13 Jbeta primers. TCRdb's table, derived via immunoSEQ multiplex PCR, lists solely in-frame clones and lacks some. Its listing shows around 70,000 clones. Sequencing was done on a sample of PBMCs. These receptors all come from a female donor in good health and CMV-seropositive.

The J gene is TRBJ1-1, the V gene TRBV4-3, with D unresolved. The CDR3 is made up of 14 amino acids. Trimming pared 1 base from V and 1 base from J, leaving 7 bases between. CDR1 LGHNA and CDR2 YSLEER come from the germline V gene. The CDR3 nucleotides read TGCGCCAGCAGCCAAGTATGGAGGAACACTGAAGCTTTCTTT. Amino acid sequence: CASSQVWRNTEAFF.

As concerns this clone: Different DNA sequences within this sample yield the same CDR3. The chain is built from TRBV5-1 and TRBJ2-7; D remains ambiguous. The V gene's germline CDR1 is SGHRS and CDR2 YFSETQ. Trimming stripped 0 bases from V and 10 bases from J, with 17 bases between. This CDR3 is built from 14 residues. CDR3 bases: TGCGCCAGCAGCTTGGCAATTGGGCCAACCGAACAGTACTTC. It yields the protein CASSLAIGPTEQYF.

V and J are TRBV18 and TRBJ2-7; 8 bases are shared with TRBD1. Germline CDR1 KGHSH, CDR2 LQKENI. The junction had 4 bases not matched to a gene; V was cut back by 5 bases and J by 4 bases. This CDR3 is built from 13 residues. The CDR3 DNA follows: TGTGCCAGCTCAGCAGGGGGCCCATACGAGCAGTACTTC. Protein product: CASSAGGPYEQYF.

The J gene is TRBJ1-2, the V gene TRBV28; 8 positions agree with TRBD1. After removal of 4 bases from V and 7 bases from J, the junction contained 8 bases not matched to a gene. Germline V gene data show CDR1 as MDHEN and CDR2 as SYDVKM. The CDR3 length is 14 residues. For the CDR3, the DNA is TGTGCCAGCAGTTCTCAGGGGGCGCCGCGTGGCTACACCTTC. It codes for CASSSQGAPRGYTF.

The chain joins TRBV19 to TRBJ1-1, with TRBD1 matching 9 bases. Germline V gives CDR1 LNHDA, CDR2 SQIVND (reference sequence). V was pared by 1 base and J by 5 bases, with 5 bases of the junction left unmatched. The CDR3 length is 15 residues. The CDR3 region is CASSIVGTGLTEAFF. The CDR3 region has the DNA TGTGCCAGTAGTATAGTAGGGACAGGGCTGACTGAAGCTTTCTTT.

The chain couples TRBV6-5 to TRBJ1-2; TRBD1 agrees at 10 bases. This CDR3 is built from 15 residues. After removal of 5 bases from V and 4 bases from J, the junction contained 7 bases not matched to a gene. CDR1 and CDR2 from the germline V gene are MNHEY and SVGAGI. The CDR3 nucleotides read TGTGCCAGCAGTGCTGGACAGGGGGGATTCTATGGCTACACCTTC. Protein: CASSAGQGGFYGYTF.

The V and J genes are TRBV6-5 and TRBJ2-5; D remains unclear. CDR3 length: 13 residues. The ends were cut back, 6 bases at V and 2 bases at J, with 10 bases in the middle. The germline V gene has CDR1 MNHEY and CDR2 SVGAGI. CDR3 sequence: CASRPTWQETQYF. The CDR3 DNA reads TGTGCCAGCAGGCCGACATGGCAAGAGACCCAGTACTTC.

The J gene is TRBJ2-2, the V gene TRBV18, with D unclear. Germline-derived CDR1 and CDR2 are KGHSH and LQKENI. The CDR3 length is 14 residues. V shed 1 base and J shed 1 base, with 4 bases lying between them. The CDR3 is CASSPRQNTGELFF. The DNA of the CDR3 is TGTGCCAGCTCACCACGGCAGAACACCGGGGAGCTGTTTTTT.

CDR3 nucleotide sequence: TGTGCCAGCAGCCCAACGACTAGCGGGAGAGTCGGCTCCTACGAGCAGTACTTC. As protein: CASSPTTSGRVGSYEQYF. This chain links TRBV9 with TRBJ2-7; TRBD2 matches 12 bases. CDR1 is SGDLS and CDR2 is YYNGEE in the germline V gene. With V trimmed by 4 bases and J by 0 bases, 11 bases remained unmatched. The CDR3 covers 18 residues.

This chain links TRBV29-1 with TRBJ2-7; 9 bases line up with TRBD2. The CDR3 has 12 residues. CDR1 SQVTM and CDR2 ANQGSEA come from the germline V gene. The J segment lost 4 bases and the V segment lost 4 bases, leaving 2 bases of the junction unmatched. The CDR3 region is CSVARGGYEQYF. The DNA of the CDR3 is TGCAGCGTTGCGCGGGGGGGGTACGAGCAGTACTTC.

V gene TRBV9 combines with J gene TRBJ2-1; D is unresolved. V lost 3 bases to trimming and J lost 3 bases, with 7 bases between them. This CDR3 is built from 13 residues. Germline lookup yields CDR1 SGDLS and CDR2 YYNGEE. CDR3 sequence (DNA): TGTGCCAGCAGCGGAGGAGACTACAATGAGCAGTTCTTC. It is translated as CASSGGDYNEQFF.

The rearrangement links TRBV28 to TRBJ2-2, with 8 bases lining up with TRBD1. V trimming: 11 bases; J trimming: 0 bases; junction bases outside the gene matches: 2. The CDR3 sequence is 13 residues long. Germline CDR1 reads MDHEN; CDR2 reads SYDVKM. The CDR3 loop reads CAGDRPNTGELFF. The CDR3 DNA sequence: TGTGCCGGGGACAGGCCGAACACCGGGGAGCTGTTTTTT. Together with reference TRBV28 and TRBJ2-2, the CDR3 gives the full variable domain: DVKVTQSSRYLVKRTGEKVFLECVQDMDHENMFWYRQDPGLGLRLIYFSYDVKMKEKGDIPEGYSVSREKKERFSLILESASTNQTSMYLCAGDRPNTGELFFGEGSRLTVL.

As DNA, the CDR3 is TGCAGCGTTGCGGCCCGACTAAGCTATGGCTACACCTTC. Residues: CSVAARLSYGYTF. V is TRBV29-1 and J is TRBJ1-2; D gene uncertain. The CDR3 is 13 residues long. Germline V gene sequence: CDR1 SQVTM, CDR2 ANQGSEA. V was trimmed by 4 bases and J by 4 bases, leaving 13 bases between them.

J is TRBJ2-3 and V is TRBV1; TRBD1 is the table's D call, not checked against the DNA. TRBV1 is annotated as a pseudogene. The CDR3 sequence is 16 residues long. The CDR3 bases are TGCACCAGCAGCCGGGGGCAGGAAGGTAGCGAAGATACGCAGTATTTT. Residues: CTSSRGQEGSEDTQYF.

The chain combines TRBV10-2 with TRBJ1-4; D is uncertain. Germline V gene data show CDR1 as WSHSY and CDR2 as SAAADI. V lost 3 bases, J lost 5 bases, and 10 bases lay in between. The CDR3 length is 14 residues. This chain's CDR3 is CASSDRSSNEKLFF. Here the CDR3 DNA reads TGCGCCAGCAGTGACCGGAGTAGCAATGAAAAACTGTTTTTT.

DNA for the CDR3: TGTGCCAGTAGTATCGCGGAGACCCAGTACTTC. Translated, it gives CASSIAETQYF. The chain carries TRBV19 and TRBJ2-5; no clear D gene. V was clipped by 3 bases and J by 5 bases, with 4 bases between them. CDR3 size: 11 residues. Germline V gene sequence: CDR1 LNHDA, CDR2 SQIVND (reference sequence).

V is TRBV28 and J is TRBJ2-7, with D possibly being TRBD2 (6 bases). This CDR3 is 13 amino acids long. CDR1 and CDR2 (germline): MDHEN, SYDVKM. Trimming pared 5 bases from V and 7 bases from J, leaving 15 bases between. The CDR3 is CASSPIGRSEQYF. The CDR3 DNA sequence: TGTGCCAGCAGTCCGATCGGGAGATCGGAGCAGTACTTC.

V is TRBV6-4 and J is TRBJ2-6; possible D gene TRBD2, 7 bases. Per germline, CDR1 MRHNA and CDR2 SNTAGT. The CDR3 extends over 16 amino acids. V shed 6 bases and J shed 4 bases, with 16 bases lying between them. The DNA of the CDR3 is TGTGCCAGCAGCCCGGAGGGGGGGTCCGGGGCCAACGTCCTGACTTTC. This sequence encodes CASSPEGGSGANVLTF.

CDR3 loop: CSVGQATTGGYTF. In DNA, the CDR3 is TGCAGCGTTGGACAGGCAACCACCGGCGGCTACACCTTC. V gene TRBV29-1 combines with J gene TRBJ1-2, with D perhaps TRBD1 (6 bases). The CDR3 spans 13 residues. Looked up from germline, CDR1 is SQVTM and CDR2 is ANQGSEA. V was clipped by 4 bases and J by 8 bases, with 17 bases between them.

The chain links TRBV25-1 to TRBJ1-6; perhaps TRBD1 as D (6 bases). The CDR3 length is 18 residues. The germline V gene encodes CDR1 MGHDK and CDR2 SYGVNS. V shed 5 bases and J shed 6 bases, with 23 bases lying between them. As DNA, the CDR3 is TGTGCCAGCAGTACCCGACAGGAGCCCCAAGAAGGTAATTCACCCCTCCACTTT. Translating it yields CASSTRQEPQEGNSPLHF.

The gene calls are TRBV5-1 and TRBJ2-7, with TRBD2 matching 10 bases. Unmatched junction bases numbered 6, after V lost 0 bases and J lost 9 bases. This CDR3 spans 14 amino acids. CDR1 and CDR2 (germline): SGHRS, YFSETQ. DNA of the CDR3: TGCGCCAGCAGCTTGGGGACTAGCGGAGAAGGGCAGTACTTC. Its translation is CASSLGTSGEGQYF.

V gene TRBV7-2 combines with J gene TRBJ2-7; TRBD1 aligns across 11 bases. This CDR3 is built from 15 residues. Germline assignment: CDR1 SGHTA and CDR2 FQGNSA. Germline trimming cut 5 bases from V and 4 bases from J; bases unmatched to any gene: 7. CDR3 loop: CASSTYGQGAYEQYF. DNA for the CDR3: TGTGCCAGCAGCACTTACGGACAGGGGGCATACGAGCAGTACTTC.

The rearrangement joins TRBV9 to TRBJ1-2; TRBD1 agrees at 9 bases. The CDR3 runs 16 residues. V lost 4 bases and J lost 4; bases outside the gene matches: 11. Germline V gene sequence: CDR1 SGDLS, CDR2 YYNGEE. This CDR3 reads CASSTGQGRKGYGYTF. Here the CDR3 DNA reads TGTGCCAGCAGCACGGGACAGGGTAGAAAGGGCTATGGCTACACCTTC.

The rearrangement joins TRBV18 to TRBJ2-1, with 10 bases that match TRBD1. The germline CDR1 and CDR2 sequences are KGHSH and LQKENI. This CDR3 is 15 amino acids long. V was pared by 3 bases and J by 9 bases, with 8 bases of the junction left unmatched. CDR3 amino acids: CASSPSRTGGGEQFF. DNA of the CDR3: TGTGCCAGCTCACCGTCCAGGACAGGGGGGGGTGAGCAGTTCTTC.